This T cell receptor beta chain was identified in a study of blood T cell repertoires in COVID-19. Methods used by the authors: By means of reference gene primer amplification, nucleated cell counts were estimated. Using immunoSEQ multiplex PCR, the repertoire was profiled, and TCRdb retains in-frame clones only, with some absent. D and trimming were read from the DNA, whereas the V and J calls and clone size are those reported in that table. The sample lists about 80,000 clones; about three quarters were seen once. Looked up from germline, CDR1 is LNHDA and CDR2 is SQIVND (reference sequence). The CDR3 extends over 14 amino acids. V lost 6 bases and J lost 2; bases outside the gene matches: 5.

The V call is TRBV19, the J call TRBJ2-7; the match to TRBD1 covers 9 bases. The sequence derives from a man between 45 and 60 years old with active or convalescent COVID-19. The material sequenced was peripheral blood. The CDR3: CASSPGTGPYEQYF. The CDR3 region has the DNA TGTGCCAGTAGCCCCGGGACAGGGCCCTACGAGCAGTACTTC.